One T cell receptor beta chain is described in this entry. What it binds is not known. Time point in this sample: persistent/refractory GD, antithyroid drugs over 5 years with positive TRAb. PBMC-derived RNA was used for the TCR library. The sample originates from a study of regulatory T cells in long-lasting Graves disease. Study information: Over 5 years on antithyroid drugs plus positive TSH receptor antibodies marked Graves' disease as persistent.

This CDR3 is built from 15 residues. The germline V gene encodes CDR1 DFQATT and CDR2 SNEGSKA (reference sequence). V was cut by 2 bases and J by 2 bases, with 16 bases left in between. For TCR beta, libraries came from iRepertoire HTBI primers and Arm-PCR of CDR3 regions. In TCRdb, the multiplex PCR reads were re-called with MiXCR into one record per CDR3 protein. This sample carries approximately 380,000 distinct CDR3 sequences, around 21% of them seen once, and the ten largest clones take less than 25%. Study conclusions and caveats: Sharing of public clonotypes was greater in persistent patients (around 3,000) than in new patients (approximately 940). With a small sample size, accuracy may have been reduced. Researchers reported studying only peripheral blood, not thyroid tissue.

The sequence was collected from a female donor with Graves disease. The sequencing used peripheral blood mononuclear cells (PBMCs), collected when the disease was refractory, from a patient treated with antithyroid drugs. The V call is TRBV20-1, the J call TRBJ2-7, with D tentatively TRBD2 (5 bases). CDR3 nucleotides: TGCAGTGCTAGATGGCTCCCACGGGGAACCTACGAGCAGTACTTC. This translates into CSARWLPRGTYEQYF.